The subject of this entry is one TCR beta chain. This clonotype has a count of ten or more. This clone's antigen is unknown. No per-base quality is available; no much larger clone lies one base away. Hyperthyroidism patients were newly diagnosed, had a disease duration of under 2 months, and were aged 18 to 65 years. The study excluded patients with uncontrolled infections, other autoimmune diseases, pregnancy or lactation. Diagnoses relied on clinical symptoms, serum thyroxine and TRAb, thyroid ultrasound and orbital computed tomography. For progressor patients, blood was drawn at the first diagnosis of hyperthyroidism, before any ophthalmopathy symptoms had appeared. Ficoll-Paque density gradient centrifugation was used to isolate PBMCs from approximately 11 ml of fresh peripheral blood. Progressor patients were defined as those initially diagnosed with Graves' hyperthyroidism in whom ophthalmopathy developed during follow-up. Total RNA was extracted using Trizol reagent, and RNA quality was assessed on an Agilent 2100 Bioanalyzer.

The TCR beta CDR3 regions were amplified from the RNA transcripts. For the first round of RT-PCR on the TCR CDR3, the HTBI primer set was used together with the Qiagen OneStep RT-PCR kit. Libraries were constructed in a second round of multiplex PCR, after which size selection and purification were performed. The libraries were sequenced on an Illumina HiSeq2000 using paired-end 100 bp reads. The source study handled its data this way. SOAPnuke was used to process the raw data, throwing out any read that contained adapters or uncalled bases, had a mean Phred below 15, or lacked an exact constant-primer or identifier match. High-quality paired reads were merged with COPE v1.2.5, and unique nucleotide sequences were defined as clonotypes. MiTCR v1.1 was used to align the clonotypes against IMGT TRBV, TRBD and TRBJ reference segments. The analysis included only V-J combinations with a frequency above 0.0001, which together covered roughly 99% of the repertoires. The TCS score was defined as F50 (clonal expansion) divided by E x V (chaos), with BLOSUM62-based TCRdist calculated between CDR3 peptides within each V-J. Welch's t-statistics and random forest reduced 500 to 550 V-J features to around 14, which were used in a naive Bayes classifier (R e1071). The public reads were reprocessed in TCRdb via fastp at Q25 and MiXCR, keeping in-frame beta chains. Each entry merges the rows of one CDR3 protein and shows their most common DNA and genes. None of the V and J calls come from the authors' own analysis; TCRdb made them. In this sample the table shows fewer than 450,000 distinct CDR3 sequences, 17% of which occur a single time. Clones ranked in the top ten supply roughly 35% of the sample.

This entry comes from a study of T cells in Graves' hyperthyroidism and ophthalmopathy (dated 2019 in TCRdb). Background for the entire study: Peripheral blood was collected at initial diagnosis, before any treatment. To identify distinguishing TCR V-J signatures, a discovery cohort of some 99 patients was used, comprising 43 with Graves' ophthalmopathy and 55 to 65 with stable Graves' hyperthyroidism. Prospective prediction of ophthalmopathy was tested in an independent validation cohort of approximately 18 hyperthyroidism patients and 15 to 17 patients who later progressed to ophthalmopathy. The 100 discovery patients were randomly split 7:3 into training and test sets. In addition, the study compared T-cell repertoires in thyroid tissue and in blood from roughly 6 Graves' hyperthyroidism patients. After blood sampling, hyperthyroidism patients were treated with methimazole at a starting dose of 30 mg daily, and ophthalmopathy patients were treated with high-dose intravenous methylprednisolone. The paper describes TCR Vbeta CDR3 sequencing of about 140 peripheral blood samples, made up of 43 ophthalmopathy patients, roughly 80 hyperthyroidism patients and 17 progressor patients.

Summary of the overall study and its limitations: In cross-validation, a model built on a 13 V-J signature told ophthalmopathy apart from stable hyperthyroidism with 87.88% sensitivity and around 81% specificity, and in testing the same model reached 80%/75%. In validation, progression to ophthalmopathy was predicted by the model with nearly 71% sensitivity and just over 72% specificity, a median of about 6.4 months before onset. Sample size was not statistically predetermined, and blinding of investigators to group allocation was not performed. Most expanded thyroid clonotypes (frequency above 0.001) were also found in blood, which suggests that blood repertoires may mirror thyroid immune responses.

V drops 8 bases and J drops 4 bases, leaving 11 bases in between. According to the germline V gene, CDR1 reads MDHEN and CDR2 reads SYDVKM. The CDR3 covers 13 residues, taking in both the cysteine and the phenylalanine. Left in the record is the CDR3 DNA by itself, 39 bases read in frame from the first base. Specimen: blood. The TCR originated in a woman in her twenties or thirties with Graves' hyperthyroidism that later progressed to Graves' ophthalmopathy. The V gene is TRBV28 and the J gene is TRBJ2-2; the D gene is perhaps TRBD1 or TRBD2, as each covers 6 bases. The DNA sequence is TGTGCCAGCGGGGGGCGGATCACCGGGGAGCTGTTTTTT. It is translated as CASGGRITGELFF.